The 21 T cell receptor beta chains below all came from one sample that was sequenced in a study of blood T cell repertoires in COVID-19. Method: immunoSEQ multiplex PCR; TCRdb's copy keeps in-frame clones and lacks some. In the table there are fewer than 300,000 clones, 90% of which are singletons. The sequencing input was PBMCs or T cells enriched from blood (not recorded which). The source of these receptors is a woman younger than 45 who had recovered from COVID-19.

This clone was recorded a few times. The CDR3 region is CASSLYQGNSPLHF. In nucleotides, the CDR3 is TGTGCCAGCAGCTTATACCAGGGGAATTCACCCCTCCACTTT. This chain links TRBV7-3 with TRBJ1-6; D perhaps matches TRBD1 (6 bases). Looked up from germline, CDR1 is SGHTA and CDR2 is FQGTGA. Trimming took 2 bases from V and 7 from J, leaving 9 bases between them. CDR3 length: 14 residues.

This clone was found once. The V gene is TRBV28, the J gene TRBJ2-7; TRBD1 might be the D (6 bases). The CDR3 extends over 13 amino acids. Germline V gene data show CDR1 as MDHEN and CDR2 as SYDVKM. The CDR3 is CSVLGALANEQYF. CDR3 in DNA: TGTTCCGTTTTGGGGGCGCTTGCCAACGAGCAGTACTTC.

The rearrangement uses TRBV7-3 and TRBJ2-1, with 10 bases fitting TRBD1. Germline CDR1 reads SGHTA; CDR2 reads FQGTGA. The CDR3 totals 15 residues. V was clipped by 4 bases and J by 4 bases; unmatched bases: 4. The CDR3: CASSSVGQGYNEQFF. The CDR3 nucleotides are TGTGCCAGCAGCTCCGTGGGACAGGGGTACAATGAGCAGTTCTTC.

The rearrangement joins TRBV25-1 to TRBJ2-5; 12 bases line up with TRBD2. CDR1 is MGHDK, CDR2 SYGVNS, per germline. This CDR3 spans 14 amino acids. J was trimmed by 5 bases and V by 4 bases; bases with no gene match: 2. As DNA, the CDR3 is TGTGCCAGCAGTGTTCTAGCGGGAGGGGAGACCCAGTACTTC. Translating gives CASSVLAGGETQYF.

Written as DNA, the CDR3 is TGCGCCAGCAGCCAAGGTAGGACTAGCGGCTACGAGCAGTACTTC. As protein: CASSQGRTSGYEQYF. This chain joins TRBV4-3 and TRBJ2-7; 10 bases are a match to TRBD2. Germline values: CDR1 LGHNA, CDR2 YSLEER. CDR3 size: 15 residues. J gave up 3 bases and V 1 base, and 3 bases lay outside the gene matches.

V gene TRBV14 combines with J gene TRBJ2-7, with TRBD2 identical over 9 bases. In germline, CDR1 is SGHDN, CDR2 FVKESK. The trim removed 2 bases at V and 6 bases at J, leaving 8 bases unmatched. The CDR3 spans 15 residues. DNA for the CDR3: TGTGCCAGCAGCCAAATAGCGGGAGTCCCGGGCGAGCAGTACTTC. This encodes CASSQIAGVPGEQYF.

The V and J genes are TRBV4-2 and TRBJ2-7, with D possibly TRBD1 on 6 matching bases. The germline V gene has CDR1 LGHNA and CDR2 YNFKEQ. Trimming pared 1 base from V and 0 bases from J, leaving 13 bases between. The CDR3 length is 16 residues. CDR3 nucleotides: TGTGCCAGCAGCCAAGGGGGGACATACACCTCCTACGAGCAGTACTTC. Translation gives CASSQGGTYTSYEQYF.

This clone was counted between two and nine times. The chain recombines TRBV5-6 with TRBJ2-7; tentative D call: TRBD1 (6 bases). The CDR3 covers 15 residues. Germline V CDR1 and CDR2: SGHDT, YYEEEE. V was cut by 4 bases and J by 0 bases, with 14 bases left in between. The CDR3 region has the DNA TGTGCCAGCAGCGAGGGGACACTTAACTCCTACGAGCAGTACTTC. Translation gives CASSEGTLNSYEQYF.

Only one count was recorded for this clone. The rearrangement uses TRBV6-2 or TRBV6-3 and TRBJ2-7; 16 bases line up with TRBD2. V trimming: 2 bases; J trimming: 3 bases; junction bases outside the gene matches: 7. CDR1 is MNHEY and CDR2 is SVGEGT in the germline V gene. This CDR3 has 18 residues. The CDR3 DNA sequence: TGTGCCAGCAGTTACGCGGGACTAGCGGGAGGGCCCTACTACGAGCAGTACTTC. This sequence encodes CASSYAGLAGGPYYEQYF.

The gene calls are TRBV5-1 and TRBJ1-1; weak D call: TRBD1 (6 bases). The CDR3 is 13 residues long. The V gene's germline CDR1 is SGHRS and CDR2 YFSETQ. Trimming removed 4 bases at V and 2 bases at J, with 9 bases between. The CDR3 DNA reads as TGCGCCAGCAGCGTGGGACAAAACACTGAAGCTTTCTTT. Translating gives CASSVGQNTEAFF. The variable domain in full, with the rest retrieved from reference TRBV5-1 and TRBJ1-1, is KAGVTQTPRYLIKTRGQQVTLSCSPISGHRSVSWYQQTPGQGLQFLFEYFSETQRNKGNFPGRFSGRQFSNSRSEMNVSTLELGDSALYLCASSVGQNTEAFFGQGTRLTVV.

V and J are TRBV19 and TRBJ2-1, with 11 bases matching TRBD2. Losses at the gene ends were 4 bases for V and 5 bases for J; bases not matched to a gene: 7. The CDR3 runs to 16 residues. The V gene's germline CDR1 is LNHDA and CDR2 SQIVND (reference sequence). CDR3: CASSKWTSGLDNEQFF. The CDR3 region has the DNA TGTGCCAGTAGTAAATGGACTAGCGGGTTAGACAATGAGCAGTTCTTC.

The chain couples TRBV25-1 to TRBJ1-1; 7 bases agree with TRBD1. There are 14 residues in the CDR3. Germline V CDR1 and CDR2: MGHDK, SYGVNS. The J segment lost 1 base and the V segment lost 6 bases, leaving 5 bases of the junction unmatched. CDR3 amino acids: CASSDYRGNTEAFF. Written as DNA, the CDR3 is TGTGCCAGCAGCGACTACAGGGGGAACACTGAAGCTTTCTTT.

CDR3 protein: CASSLSSGGLNQPQHF. The CDR3 coding sequence is TGTGCCAGCAGCTTAAGTTCAGGGGGCCTCAATCAGCCCCAGCATTTT. The J gene is TRBJ1-5, the V gene TRBV11-2, with 8 nucleotides matching TRBD1. The germline gives CDR1 SGHAT, CDR2 FQNNGV. V gave up 2 bases and J gave up 3 bases; unmatched junction bases: 6. The CDR3 sequence is 16 residues long.

This chain connects TRBV6-1 to TRBJ1-5; no clear D. The CDR3 extends over 14 amino acids. The ends were cut back, 1 base at V and 1 base at J, with 5 bases in the middle. Germline values: CDR1 MNHNS, CDR2 SASEGT. The CDR3 bases are TGTGCCAGCAGTGAAGGGCTCAGCAATCAGCCCCAGCATTTT. It specifies CASSEGLSNQPQHF.

The chain couples TRBV11-2 to TRBJ1-1, with D possibly TRBD1 on 5 matching bases. Germline assignment: CDR1 SGHAT and CDR2 FQNNGV. V was cut by 5 bases and J by 0 bases, with 13 bases left in between. The CDR3 runs to 15 residues. CDR3: CASSLTRGLNTEAFF. In DNA form, the CDR3 reads TGTGCCAGCAGCCTTACAAGGGGATTGAACACTGAAGCTTTCTTT.

The chain employs TRBV7-2 and TRBJ2-1, with TRBD1 matching 9 bases. V dropped 5 bases and J dropped 6; count of bases not matched to a gene: 14. The CDR3 has 17 residues. The V gene's germline CDR1 is SGHTA and CDR2 FQGNSA. CDR3 protein: CASSVLPGTGLFNEQFF. The CDR3 DNA reads TGTGCCAGCAGCGTCCTACCCGGGACAGGGCTTTTCAATGAGCAGTTCTTC.

The chain is built from TRBV7-9 and TRBJ1-1; TRBD1 agrees at 9 bases. The ends lost 1 base at V and 6 bases at J; junction bases unmatched: 0. CDR3 size: 13 residues. Germline CDR1 SEHNR, CDR2 FQNEAQ (reference sequence). CDR3 region: CASSLGTGAEAFF. Here the CDR3 DNA reads TGTGCCAGCAGCTTAGGGACAGGGGCTGAAGCTTTCTTT.

The V call is TRBV4-1, the J call TRBJ2-3, with TRBD1 as a possible D gene (6 bases). CDR1 is MGHRA, CDR2 YSYEKL, per germline. The germline V and J ends were trimmed by 0 bases and 4 bases, with 14 bases remaining between them. This CDR3 region has 16 residues. For the CDR3, the DNA is TGCGCCAGCAGCCAAGATCGGCAGGGGATCTCAGATACGCAGTATTTT. Protein: CASSQDRQGISDTQYF.

About this clone: Different DNA sequences within this sample yield the same CDR3. The rearrangement joins TRBV7-2 to TRBJ1-1; 8 bases fit TRBD1. Germline V gene lookup returns CDR1 SGHTA and CDR2 FQGNSA. The CDR3 has 16 residues. Unmatched junction bases numbered 9, after V lost 5 bases and J lost 1 base. DNA of the CDR3: TGTGCCAGCAGCCCGCCGGACAGGGCGGGGAACACTGAAGCTTTCTTT. It is translated as CASSPPDRAGNTEAFF.

J is TRBJ2-4 and V is TRBV19, with 10 bases identical to TRBD1. Germline V gene lookup returns CDR1 LNHDA and CDR2 SQIVND (reference sequence). The CDR3 spans 16 residues. The V and J ends lost 2 bases and 8 bases, in that order; junction bases with no gene match: 9. The CDR3 is CASSISGGQGWDIQYF. In nucleotides, the CDR3 is TGTGCCAGTAGTATATCCGGGGGACAGGGGTGGGACATTCAGTACTTC. Combining the CDR3 with reference TRBV19 and TRBJ2-4 gives the whole variable domain DGGITQSPKYLFRKEGQNVTLSCEQNLNHDAMYWYRQDPGQGLRLIYYSQIVNDFQKGDIAEGYSVSREKKESFPLTVTSAQKNPTAFYLCASSISGGQGWDIQYFGAGTRLSVL.

The chain uses TRBV6-5 and TRBJ1-5; the D is unclear. Germline V CDR1 and CDR2: MNHEY, SVGAGI. The V gene lost 4 bases and the J gene lost 1 base, with 14 bases spanning the gap. The CDR3 spans 16 residues. Written as DNA, the CDR3 is TGTGCCAGCAGTTCGGCTAAGGTCAGGAGCAATCAGCCCCAGCATTTT. Its protein product is CASSSAKVRSNQPQHF.